This record concerns one T cell receptor (beta chain) sequence. The antigen remains undetermined. This entry comes from a study of T cell responses to AZD1222 COVID-19 vaccine. Study results and caveats: Among those given AZD1222, only five to seven were seropositive at baseline.

CDR3 length: 16 amino acids. Trimming stripped 2 bases from V and 0 bases from J, with 11 bases between. Per the germline V gene, CDR1 is MNHNS and CDR2 is SASEGT. Profiled with immunoSEQ multiplex PCR; TCRdb holds only in-frame clones, not every one. The sample lists around 100,000 clones, around nine tenths occurring once. This TCR was sampled from an adult in good health. This specimen was peripheral blood, taken on day 0 of AZD1222 vaccination. The rearrangement joins TRBV6-1 to TRBJ1-3; D call uncertain. For the CDR3, the DNA is TGTGCCAGCAGTGAAATTGCGATCGTCTCTGGAAACACCATATATTTT. Translation: CASSEIAIVSGNTIYF.